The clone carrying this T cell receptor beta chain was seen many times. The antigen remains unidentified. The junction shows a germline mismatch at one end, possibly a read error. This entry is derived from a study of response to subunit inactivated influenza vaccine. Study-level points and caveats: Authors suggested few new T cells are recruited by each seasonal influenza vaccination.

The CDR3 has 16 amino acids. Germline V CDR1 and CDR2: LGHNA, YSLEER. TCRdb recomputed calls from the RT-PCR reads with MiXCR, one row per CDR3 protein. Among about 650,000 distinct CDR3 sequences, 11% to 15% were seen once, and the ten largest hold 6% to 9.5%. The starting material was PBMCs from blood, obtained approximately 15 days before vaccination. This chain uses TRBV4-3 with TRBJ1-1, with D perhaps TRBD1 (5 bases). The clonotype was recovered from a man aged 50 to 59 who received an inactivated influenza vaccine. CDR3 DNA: TGTGCCAGCAGCCAAGACCCTGGGGGGATGAACACTGAAGCTTTCTTT. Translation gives CASSQDPGGMNTEAFF.